Sequencing of this TCR beta chain was carried out in a study of T cells after yellow fever vaccination. Study-level information: Fractions of low cell number were prepared using SMART-Seq v4 Ultra Low Input. Study-wide findings and caveats: Booster sampling recovered most clones from primary vaccination (approximately 97% CD4, approximately 90% CD8). Abundant bulk-derived clonotypes could contaminate FACS-sorted repertoires.

Comment on this clonotype: Its antigen is as yet unknown.

5'RACE template switching added a universal primer site and UMIs to TCR cDNA. Using its own MiXCR run on the 5' RACE reads, TCRdb lists one record per CDR3 protein. The sample contains a few hundred thousand distinct CDR3 sequences, around 7.3% of which appear only once. Germline loops: CDR1 SQVTM, CDR2 ANQGSEA. The CDR3 is made up of 14 amino acids. V gave up 8 bases and J gave up 5 bases, with 19 bases separating them. The TCR comes from a man aged 18 to 30 who received the YFV17D yellow fever vaccine. V and J are TRBV29-1 and TRBJ2-1; D is perhaps TRBD2 (6 bases). The specimen was PBMCs, collected more than 40 days after the first yellow fever vaccination. This CDR3 is CSFVQGLSNNEQFF. CDR3 in DNA: TGCAGCTTCGTTCAGGGACTCAGTAACAATGAGCAGTTCTTC.